This T cell receptor beta chain was profiled in a study of cytomegalovirus exposure and HLA in healthy donors. The CDR3 totals 17 residues. V was clipped by 4 bases and J by 2 bases, with 19 bases between them. Germline V gene lookup returns CDR1 SNHLY and CDR2 FYNNEI. The PCR was carried out with 60 Vbeta primers and 13 Jbeta primers. Repertoires were generated with immunoSEQ multiplex PCR, while TCRdb's copy carries only in-frame clones and drops some. Of 150,000 or so clones listed, 60% to 75% are singletons. Sequences were obtained from PBMCs. The receptor comes from a man younger than 35 in good health and CMV-seronegative. The genes are TRBV2 and TRBJ2-3; D is possibly TRBD2 (6 bases). CDR3 sequence reads: CASSALGGQPNTDTQYF. As DNA, the CDR3 is TGTGCCAGCAGTGCCTTGGGAGGCCAACCCAACACAGATACGCAGTATTTT.